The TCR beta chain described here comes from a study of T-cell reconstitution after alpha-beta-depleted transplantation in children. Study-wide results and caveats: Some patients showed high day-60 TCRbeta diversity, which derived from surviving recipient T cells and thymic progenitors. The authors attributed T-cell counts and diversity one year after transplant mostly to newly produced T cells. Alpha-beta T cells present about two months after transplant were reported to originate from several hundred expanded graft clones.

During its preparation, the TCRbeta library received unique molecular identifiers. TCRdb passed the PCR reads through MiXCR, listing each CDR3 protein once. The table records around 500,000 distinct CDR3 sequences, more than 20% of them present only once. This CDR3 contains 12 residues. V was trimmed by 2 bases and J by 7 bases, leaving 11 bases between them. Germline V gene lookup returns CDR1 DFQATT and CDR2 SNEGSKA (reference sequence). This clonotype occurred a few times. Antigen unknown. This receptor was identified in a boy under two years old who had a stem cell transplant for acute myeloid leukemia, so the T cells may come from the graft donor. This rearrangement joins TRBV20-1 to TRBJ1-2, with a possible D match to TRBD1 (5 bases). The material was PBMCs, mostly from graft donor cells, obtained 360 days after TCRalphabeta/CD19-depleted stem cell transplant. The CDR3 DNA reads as TGCAGTGCTAGATGGGGGTTGGGTGGCTACACCTTC. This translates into CSARWGLGGYTF.